This T cell receptor beta chain came from a study of CD8 T cells in ankylosing spondylitis. Study-level findings and limits: Clones linked to disease, bearing a CD8+ phenotype, were relatively rare in peripheral blood. Matched ankylosing spondylitis synovial fluid reportedly contained a significantly enriched population of disease-linked clones.

The table lists this clonotype with many counts. Its antigen is unidentified. Construction of TCR beta libraries was performed using quantitative 5'-RACE with molecular barcodes. TCRdb called the 5' RACE reads again in MiXCR, with one record for every CDR3 protein. In the table there are some 130,000 distinct CDR3 sequences, 5.5% to 7.5% of which are singletons. Germline CDR1 and CDR2: MDHEN and SYDVKM. V lost 4 bases and J 5 bases, leaving 2 bases between the germline ends. The CDR3 covers 11 residues. The material sequenced was blood, either unsorted or a sorted T cell fraction (not recorded which). The chain couples TRBV28 to TRBJ2-2; the D is unclear. This clonotype was obtained from a female donor with ankylosing spondylitis or in good health (not recorded which). CDR3 loop: CASSWTGELFF. DNA for the CDR3: TGTGCCAGCAGTTGGACCGGGGAGCTGTTTTTT.